What follows are 27 T cell receptor beta chains derived from one specimen sequenced in a study of sequential checkpoint blockade in melanoma. This sample's treatment: randomized to nivolumab then ipilimumab (arm A) or the reverse (arm B). The data were produced by immunoSEQ multiplex PCR, yet TCRdb's version contains in-frame clones alone and is incomplete. The sample gives 10,000 or so clones, roughly 69% of which show up once; about 28% is in the top ten. The sequencing here drew on CD8+ T cells sorted from blood (inferred from file names), taken from a patient given nivolumab and ipilimumab in sequence. These receptors were obtained from a human donor with melanoma.

The V gene is TRBV5-1, the J gene TRBJ2-3; D is perhaps TRBD1 (6 bases). The germline gives CDR1 SGHRS, CDR2 YFSETQ. V lost 4 bases to trimming and J lost 0 bases, with 15 bases between them. The CDR3 is 16 amino acids. The CDR3 DNA reads as TGCGCCAGCAGCCTATCCAGGGGATATAGCACAGATACGCAGTATTTT. Its translation is CASSLSRGYSTDTQYF.

This clone was recorded only once. The chain carries TRBV10-2 and TRBJ2-1, with D tentatively TRBD1 (5 bases). The CDR3 runs to 11 residues. Germline loops: CDR1 WSHSY, CDR2 SAAADI. The V gene lost 6 bases and the J gene lost 7 bases, with 7 bases spanning the gap. CDR3: CASRAGNEQFF. Written as DNA, the CDR3 is TGCGCCAGCAGGGCAGGGAATGAGCAGTTCTTC.

This chain links TRBV6-5 with TRBJ2-7; 7 bases agree with TRBD1. CDR1 is MNHEY and CDR2 is SVGAGI in the germline V gene. Losses at the gene ends were 5 bases for V and 2 bases for J; bases not matched to a gene: 3. CDR3 size: 13 residues. The CDR3 reads CASSPGTAYEQYF. The DNA for the CDR3 is TGTGCCAGCAGTCCTGGGACAGCCTACGAGCAGTACTTC.

The chain combines TRBV2 with TRBJ2-7; a weak D match, TRBD2 (6 bases). The V gene's germline CDR1 is SNHLY and CDR2 FYNNEI. V was pared by 3 bases and J by 7 bases, with 13 bases between. The CDR3 covers 13 residues. The CDR3 nucleotides are TGTGCCAGCAGTGATACCCATGCGGGGGAGCAGTACTTC. Translated, it gives CASSDTHAGEQYF.

This clone is classed as medium-sized. J is TRBJ2-3 and V is TRBV19, with D possibly matching TRBD2 (5 bases). CDR1 and CDR2 from the germline V gene are LNHDA and SQIVND (reference sequence). V shed 4 bases and J shed 1 base, with 9 bases lying between them. The CDR3 covers 14 residues. The CDR3 DNA reads TGTGCCAGTAGTACTGACTACCGCACAGATACGCAGTATTTT. The encoded protein is CASSTDYRTDTQYF.

The chain combines TRBV25-1 with TRBJ2-1; 8 bases match TRBD1. CDR3 length: 14 residues. Germline V gives CDR1 MGHDK, CDR2 SYGVNS. Losses at the gene ends were 4 bases for V and 7 bases for J; bases not matched to a gene: 6. The CDR3 protein is CASSGHRTGNEQFF. The CDR3 DNA follows: TGTGCCAGCAGTGGGCATAGGACAGGGAATGAGCAGTTCTTC.

This clone was seen a single time. This chain links TRBV2 with TRBJ2-3; 12 nucleotides line up with TRBD2. Losses at the gene ends were 5 bases for V and 0 bases for J; bases not matched to a gene: 3. The CDR3 runs 16 residues. Per the germline V gene, CDR1 is SNHLY and CDR2 is FYNNEI. The chain's CDR3 is CASSRLAGDSTDTQYF. In DNA, the CDR3 is TGTGCCAGCAGTCGACTAGCGGGAGACAGCACAGATACGCAGTATTTT.

This clone was found once. This chain joins TRBV28 and TRBJ2-7; 7 positions match TRBD1. The CDR3 spans 15 residues. The junction had 11 bases not matched to a gene; V was cut back by 6 bases and J by 3 bases. Germline V gives CDR1 MDHEN, CDR2 SYDVKM. CDR3 loop: CASSPPGTESYEQYF. The CDR3 DNA reads TGTGCCAGCAGCCCTCCCGGGACAGAGAGCTACGAGCAGTACTTC.

The chain combines TRBV11-2 with TRBJ2-7; 8 bases are shared with TRBD2. Per germline, CDR1 SGHAT and CDR2 FQNNGV. Losses at the gene ends were 1 base for V and 2 bases for J; bases not matched to a gene: 7. The CDR3 covers 16 residues. The CDR3 sequence: CASSLAPSGLPYEQYF. CDR3 nucleotides: TGTGCCAGCAGCTTAGCACCTAGCGGGCTACCCTACGAGCAGTACTTC.

This chain joins TRBV27 and TRBJ1-2; 11 bases map to TRBD1. The CDR3 runs 14 residues. Germline V CDR1 and CDR2: MNHEY, SMNVEV (reference sequence). The V and J ends lost 5 bases and 4 bases, in that order; junction bases with no gene match: 3. CDR3 DNA: TGTGCCAGCAGTGCGGGACAGGGGGGCTATGGCTACACCTTC. Protein product: CASSAGQGGYGYTF.

By frequency in the sample, this clone is medium-sized. This sequence joins TRBV4-3 and TRBJ1-2, with 8 bases matching TRBD1. The CDR3 loop spans 14 amino acids. CDR1 and CDR2 from the germline V gene are LGHNA and YSLEER. With 0 bases clipped from V and 9 bases from J, the junction kept 6 bases outside the gene matches. The CDR3 here is CASSQDQGARSYTF. In DNA, the CDR3 is TGCGCCAGCAGCCAAGATCAGGGGGCGCGAAGCTACACCTTC.

The sample holds a few counts of this clone. V gene TRBV6-5 combines with J gene TRBJ2-7; D uncertain. Germline V gene data show CDR1 as MNHEY and CDR2 as SVGAGI. CDR3 size: 14 residues. Trimming stripped 0 bases from V and 3 bases from J, with 9 bases between. The CDR3, as DNA: TGTGCCAGCAGTTACTCTCTCCACAGCTACGAGCAGTACTTC. Protein sequence: CASSYSLHSYEQYF.

The V and J genes are TRBV5-4 and TRBJ2-4; 8 bases fit TRBD2. The CDR3 consists of 18 residues. Germline assignment: CDR1 SGHNT and CDR2 YYREEE (reference sequence). Losses at the gene ends were 4 bases for V and 0 bases for J; bases not matched to a gene: 12. This chain's CDR3 is CASSHRGWLAGAKNIQYF. CDR3 nucleotides: TGTGCCAGCAGCCATAGGGGGTGGCTAGCGGGAGCCAAAAACATTCAGTACTTC.

The chain uses TRBV19 and TRBJ1-5; D may be TRBD1 (6 bases). The CDR3 consists of 16 residues. The germline V gene encodes CDR1 LNHDA and CDR2 SQIVND (reference sequence). The V gene lost 3 bases and the J gene lost 0 bases, with 12 bases spanning the gap. The CDR3 region has the DNA TGTGCCAGTAGTATCCGCGGCAGGGGTAGCAATCAGCCCCAGCATTTT. This translates into CASSIRGRGSNQPQHF.

This clone was detected only a few times. The J gene is TRBJ1-1, the V gene TRBV30; 8 bases match TRBD1. The CDR3 totals 13 residues. Trimming cost V 3 bases and J 5 bases; bases outside gene matches: 5. Germline V gene sequence: CDR1 GTSNPN, CDR2 SVGIG (reference sequence). CDR3 region: CAWSYGTGTEAFF. The CDR3 DNA is TGTGCCTGGAGCTATGGGACAGGTACTGAAGCTTTCTTT.

This clone counts as medium-sized. The rearrangement joins TRBV11-2 to TRBJ1-1, with 9 positions matching TRBD1. The junction had 7 bases not matched to a gene; V was cut back by 3 bases and J by 5 bases. The CDR3 contains 15 residues. In germline, CDR1 is SGHAT, CDR2 FQNNGV. Here the CDR3 reads CASSFSDRGWTEAFF. The CDR3 DNA sequence: TGTGCCAGCAGCTTCAGCGACAGGGGGTGGACTGAAGCTTTCTTT.

This rearrangement joins TRBV9 to TRBJ2-7, with 7 nucleotides matching TRBD1. Germline V gives CDR1 SGDLS, CDR2 YYNGEE. J gave up 7 bases and V 3 bases, and 10 bases lay outside the gene matches. The CDR3 runs 14 residues. In DNA, the CDR3 is TGTGCCAGCAGCGCGGGACAGACACCGTTGGAGCAGTACTTC. Protein: CASSAGQTPLEQYF. Together with reference TRBV9 and TRBJ2-7, the CDR3 gives the full variable domain: DSGVTQTPKHLITATGQRVTLRCSPRSGDLSVYWYQQSLDQGLQFLIQYYNGEERAKGNILERFSAQQFPDLHSELNLSSLELGDSALYFCASSAGQTPLEQYFGPGTRLTVT.

This chain joins TRBV4-3 and TRBJ2-3; 7 positions agree with TRBD2. There are 16 residues in the CDR3. V was pared by 1 base and J by 3 bases, with 7 bases of the junction left unmatched. Germline V gene lookup returns CDR1 LGHNA and CDR2 YSLEER. As DNA, the CDR3 is TGCGCCAGCAGCCAAGGAGGCGGGGGTGGAACAGATACGCAGTATTTT. Translating it yields CASSQGGGGGTDTQYF.

The table lists this clone with a few counts. The chain has TRBV30 and TRBJ2-2; 8 bases line up with TRBD1. The trim removed 1 base at V and 1 base at J, leaving 5 bases unmatched. Germline V gene lookup returns CDR1 GTSNPN and CDR2 SVGIG (reference sequence). The CDR3 covers 16 residues. The CDR3 here is CAWSGRGQVNTGELFF. CDR3 coding DNA: TGTGCCTGGAGTGGACGGGGACAGGTGAACACCGGGGAGCTGTTTTTT. Filled out from reference TRBV30 and TRBJ2-2, the complete variable domain reads SQTIHQWPATLVQPVGSPLSLECTVEGTSNPNLYWYRQAAGRGLQLLFYSVGIGQISSEVPQNLSASRPQDRQFILSSKKLLLSDSGFYLCAWSGRGQVNTGELFFGEGSRLTVL.

The chain combines TRBV4-1 with TRBJ1-1; 10 nucleotides align to TRBD1. The CDR3 is made up of 16 amino acids. Unmatched junction bases numbered 8, after V lost 1 base and J lost 6 bases. CDR1 and CDR2 from the germline V gene are MGHRA and YSYEKL. CDR3 bases: TGCGCCAGCAGCCAAGGACAGGGGGCACCACCGGCTGAAGCTTTCTTT. This encodes CASSQGQGAPPAEAFF.

The chain employs TRBV6-4 and TRBJ2-5; D is undetermined. The end of the DNA aligns better with TRBJ2-7, so the J call may be wrong. The CDR3 sequence is 13 residues long. Germline assignment: CDR1 MRHNA and CDR2 SNTAGT. The CDR3 here is CASSDPDSYEQYF. Here the CDR3 DNA reads TGTGCCAGCAGTGACCCAGACTCCTACGAGCAGTACTTC.

This clone showed up just once. This chain uses TRBV28 with TRBJ2-7, with 7 bases matching TRBD2. Germline CDR1 MDHEN, CDR2 SYDVKM. J gave up 2 bases and V 7 bases, and 5 bases lay outside the gene matches. The CDR3 is 13 amino acids. The CDR3 bases are TGTGCCAGCAATAGGGCGGGAGCCTACGAGCAGTACTTC. This translates into CASNRAGAYEQYF. Full variable domain (rest looked up from reference TRBV28 and TRBJ2-7): DVKVTQSSRYLVKRTGEKVFLECVQDMDHENMFWYRQDPGLGLRLIYFSYDVKMKEKGDIPEGYSVSREKKERFSLILESASTNQTSMYLCASNRAGAYEQYFGPGTRLTVT.

This clone has only one observation. This rearrangement joins TRBV5-4 to TRBJ2-7; D not resolved. Germline assignment: CDR1 SGHNT and CDR2 YYREEE (reference sequence). Trimming pared 0 bases from V and 0 bases from J, leaving 4 bases between. The CDR3 is 13 amino acids. CDR3 loop: CASSLGSSYEQYF. The CDR3 region has the DNA TGTGCCAGCAGCTTGGGCAGCTCCTACGAGCAGTACTTC.

The chain carries TRBV29-1 and TRBJ2-5; TRBD2 aligns across 7 bases. The CDR3 extends over 13 amino acids. Trimming cost V 6 bases and J 7 bases; bases outside gene matches: 11. Germline lookup yields CDR1 SQVTM and CDR2 ANQGSEA. In DNA form, the CDR3 reads TGCAGCGTGGATACCACTAGCGCGGCGACCCAGTACTTC. Residues: CSVDTTSAATQYF. The complete variable domain, with remaining parts taken from reference TRBV29-1 and TRBJ2-5, reads SAVISQKPSRDICQRGTSLTIQCQVDSQVTMMFWYRQQPGQSLTLIATANQGSEATYESGFVIDKFPISRPNLTFSTLTVSNMSPEDSSIYLCSVDTTSAATQYFGPGTRLLVL.

This chain connects TRBV4-1 to TRBJ2-7, with D perhaps TRBD2 (6 bases). CDR1 MGHRA and CDR2 YSYEKL come from the germline V gene. Trimming removed 4 bases at V and 4 bases at J, with 17 bases between. The CDR3 loop spans 15 amino acids. CDR3 in amino acids: CASSPGVSLIYEQYF. Here the CDR3 DNA reads TGCGCCAGCAGCCCGGGGGTTTCCCTAATATACGAGCAGTACTTC.

The gene calls are TRBV27 and TRBJ2-7; possible D gene TRBD2, 6 bases. Trimming took off 0 bases at V and 3 bases at J, with 12 bases between the two ends. Germline values: CDR1 MNHEY, CDR2 SMNVEV (reference sequence). The CDR3 loop spans 15 amino acids. The CDR3 coding sequence is TGTGCCAGCAGTTTATCTTCCGGGAGTTACTACGAGCAGTACTTC. Its protein is CASSLSSGSYYEQYF.

J is TRBJ2-3 and V is TRBV4-1; a possible D gene is TRBD2 (5 bases). Germline assignment: CDR1 MGHRA and CDR2 YSYEKL. Between the trimmed V and J ends, which lost 4 bases and 2 bases, there was a span of 13 bases. This CDR3 spans 15 amino acids. The CDR3 spells CASSPTREYTDTQYF. The CDR3 region has the DNA TGCGCCAGCAGCCCGACGAGGGAATACACAGATACGCAGTATTTT.